Sequencing of this T cell receptor beta chain was carried out in a study of CD8 T cells in ankylosing spondylitis. Findings and limits, study-wide: Prior literature has documented some motif variants in synovial fluid and blood from reactive arthritis. What seemed typical of ankylosing spondylitis blood was a TCR beta motif built from several highly homologous variants. Clones tied to disease were said to be significantly enriched in matched ankylosing spondylitis synovial fluid.

This clonotype appeared many times. Its antigen remains unidentified. Researchers built TCR beta libraries using quantitative 5'-RACE with molecular barcodes. Via MiXCR, TCRdb re-called the 5' RACE reads, giving one row per CDR3 protein. The data show approximately 500,000 distinct CDR3 sequences, with about 13% seen just once and over 6.5% held by the top ten. CDR1 is SQVTM and CDR2 is ANQGSEA in the germline V gene. This CDR3 comprises 15 residues. After removal of 7 bases from V and 0 bases from J, the junction contained 9 bases not matched to a gene. The rearrangement joins TRBV29-1 to TRBJ2-7, with 10 bases that match TRBD2. The receptor comes from a male donor with ankylosing spondylitis. Sequenced material: blood, either unsorted or a sorted T cell fraction (not recorded which). This chain's CDR3 is CSALGTSDFSYEQYF. The CDR3 DNA is TGCAGCGCCCTAGGGACTAGCGACTTCTCCTACGAGCAGTACTTC.